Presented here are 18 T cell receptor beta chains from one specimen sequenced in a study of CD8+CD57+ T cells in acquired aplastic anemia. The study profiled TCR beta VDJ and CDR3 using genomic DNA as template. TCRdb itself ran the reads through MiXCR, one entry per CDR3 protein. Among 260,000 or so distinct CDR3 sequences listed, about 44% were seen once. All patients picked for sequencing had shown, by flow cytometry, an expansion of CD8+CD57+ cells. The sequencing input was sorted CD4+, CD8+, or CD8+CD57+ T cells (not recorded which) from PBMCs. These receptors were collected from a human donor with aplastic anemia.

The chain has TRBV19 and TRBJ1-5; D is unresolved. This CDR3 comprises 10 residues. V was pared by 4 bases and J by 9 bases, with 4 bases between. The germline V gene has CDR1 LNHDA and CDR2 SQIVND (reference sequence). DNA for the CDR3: TGTGCCAGTAGTAGTCGGCCCCAGCATTTT. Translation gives CASSSRPQHF.

CDR3 loop: CASSLEVTPNTEAFF. The CDR3 nucleotides are TGTGCCAGCAGCTTAGAAGTTACCCCGAACACTGAAGCTTTCTTT. The genes are TRBV7-8 and TRBJ1-1; no clear D. The CDR3 is 15 amino acids. From germline, CDR1 is SGHVS and CDR2 FQNEAQ. Trimming removed 1 base from V and 1 base from J, with 10 bases in between.

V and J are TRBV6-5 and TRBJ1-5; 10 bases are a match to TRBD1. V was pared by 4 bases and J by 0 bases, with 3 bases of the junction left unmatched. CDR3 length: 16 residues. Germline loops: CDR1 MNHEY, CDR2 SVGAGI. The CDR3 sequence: CASSSGTGDSNQPQHF. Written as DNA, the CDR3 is TGTGCCAGCAGTTCCGGGACAGGGGATAGCAATCAGCCCCAGCATTTT.

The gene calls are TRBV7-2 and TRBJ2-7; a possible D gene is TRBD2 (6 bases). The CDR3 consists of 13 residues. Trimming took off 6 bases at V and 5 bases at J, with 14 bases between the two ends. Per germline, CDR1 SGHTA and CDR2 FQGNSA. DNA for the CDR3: TGTGCCAGCAGGGGGACTGCAACCCACGAGCAGTACTTC. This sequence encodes CASRGTATHEQYF.

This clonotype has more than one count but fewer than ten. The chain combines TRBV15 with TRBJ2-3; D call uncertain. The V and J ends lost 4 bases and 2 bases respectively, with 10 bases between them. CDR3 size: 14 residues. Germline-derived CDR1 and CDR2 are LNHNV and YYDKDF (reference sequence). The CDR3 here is CATSTDGYTDTQYF. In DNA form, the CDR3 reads TGTGCCACCAGCACGGACGGTTACACAGATACGCAGTATTTT. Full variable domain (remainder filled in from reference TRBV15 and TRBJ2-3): DAMVIQNPRYQVTQFGKPVTLSCSQTLNHNVMYWYQQKSSQAPKLLFHYYDKDFNNEADTPDNFQSRRPNTSFCFLDIRSPGLGDTAMYLCATSTDGYTDTQYFGPGTRLTVL.

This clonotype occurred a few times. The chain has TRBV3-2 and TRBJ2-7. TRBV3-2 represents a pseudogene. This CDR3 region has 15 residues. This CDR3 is CASSQDFGRDYEQYF. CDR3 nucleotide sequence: TGTGCCAGCAGCCAAGATTTCGGCAGGGACTACGAGCAGTACTTC.

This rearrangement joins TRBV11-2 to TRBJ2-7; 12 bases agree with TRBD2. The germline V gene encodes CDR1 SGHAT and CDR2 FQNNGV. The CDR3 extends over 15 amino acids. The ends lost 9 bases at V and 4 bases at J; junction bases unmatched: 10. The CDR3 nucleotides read TGTGCCAGACGACCTACGGGACTAGCGGGTTACGAGCAGTACTTC. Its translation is CARRPTGLAGYEQYF.

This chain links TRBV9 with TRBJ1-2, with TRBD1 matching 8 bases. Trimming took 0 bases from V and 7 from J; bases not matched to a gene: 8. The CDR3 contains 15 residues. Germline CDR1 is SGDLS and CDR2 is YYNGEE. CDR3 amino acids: CASSVVTGGAAGYTF. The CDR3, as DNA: TGTGCCAGCAGCGTAGTAACAGGGGGAGCCGCTGGCTACACCTTC.

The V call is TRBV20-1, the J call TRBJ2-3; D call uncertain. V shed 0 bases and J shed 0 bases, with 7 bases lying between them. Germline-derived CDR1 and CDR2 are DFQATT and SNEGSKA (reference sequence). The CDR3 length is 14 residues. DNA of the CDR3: TGCAGTGCTAGAGACACTTCTAGCACAGATACGCAGTATTTT. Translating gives CSARDTSSTDTQYF.

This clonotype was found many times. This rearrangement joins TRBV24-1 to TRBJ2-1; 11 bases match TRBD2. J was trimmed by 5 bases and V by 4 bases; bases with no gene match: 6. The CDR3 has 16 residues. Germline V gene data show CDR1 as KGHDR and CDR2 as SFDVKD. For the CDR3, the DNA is TGTGCCACCAGTGAATTAGCGGGAGGGCCTGACAATGAGCAGTTCTTC. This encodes CATSELAGGPDNEQFF.

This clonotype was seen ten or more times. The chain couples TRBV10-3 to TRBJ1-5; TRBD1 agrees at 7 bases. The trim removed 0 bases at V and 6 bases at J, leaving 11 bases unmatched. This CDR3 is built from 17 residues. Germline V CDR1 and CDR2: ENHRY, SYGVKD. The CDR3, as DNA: TGTGCCATCAGTGAGTCGACAGGGAAGGGACCCGTTCAGCCCCAGCATTTT. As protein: CAISESTGKGPVQPQHF.

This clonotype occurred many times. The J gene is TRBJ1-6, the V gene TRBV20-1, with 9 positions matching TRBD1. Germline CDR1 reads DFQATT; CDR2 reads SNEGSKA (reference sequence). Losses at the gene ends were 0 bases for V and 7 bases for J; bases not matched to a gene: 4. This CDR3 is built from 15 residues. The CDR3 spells CSARDGTGWNSPLHF. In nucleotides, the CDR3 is TGCAGTGCTAGAGATGGGACAGGGTGGAATTCACCCCTCCACTTT.

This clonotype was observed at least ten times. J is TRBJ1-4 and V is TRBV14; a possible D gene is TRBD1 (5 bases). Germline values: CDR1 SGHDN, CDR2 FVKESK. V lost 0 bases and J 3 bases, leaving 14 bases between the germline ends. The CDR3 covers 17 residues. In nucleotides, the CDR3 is TGTGCCAGCAGCCAAGAAGGCGGGGCAGGGCCTAATGAAAAACTGTTTTTT. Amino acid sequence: CASSQEGGAGPNEKLFF.

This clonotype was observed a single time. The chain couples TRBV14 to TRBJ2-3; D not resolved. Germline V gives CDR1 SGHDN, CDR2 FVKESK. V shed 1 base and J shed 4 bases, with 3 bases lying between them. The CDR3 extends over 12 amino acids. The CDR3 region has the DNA TGTGCCAGCAGCCAAGTGTCAGATACGCAGTATTTT. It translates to CASSQVSDTQYF.

CDR3 region: CASSLAPGYEQYF. For the CDR3, the DNA is TGTGCCAGCAGCTTGGCCCCGGGGTACGAGCAGTACTTC. The J gene is TRBJ2-7, the V gene TRBV5-5; possible D gene TRBD2, 5 bases. The V gene's germline CDR1 is SGHKS and CDR2 YYEKEE (reference sequence). The CDR3 has 13 residues. The germline V and J ends were trimmed by 0 bases and 4 bases, with 8 bases remaining between them.

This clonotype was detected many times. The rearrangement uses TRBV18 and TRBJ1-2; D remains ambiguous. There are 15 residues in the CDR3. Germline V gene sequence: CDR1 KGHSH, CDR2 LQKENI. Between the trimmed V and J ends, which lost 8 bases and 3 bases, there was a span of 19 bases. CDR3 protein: CASHEDGEADYGYTF. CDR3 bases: TGTGCCAGCCACGAGGATGGGGAGGCGGACTATGGCTACACCTTC. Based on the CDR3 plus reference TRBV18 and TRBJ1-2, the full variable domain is NAGVMQNPRHLVRRRGQEARLRCSPMKGHSHVYWYRQLPEEGLKFMVYLQKENIIDESGMPKERFSAEFPKEGPSILRIQQVVRGDSAAYFCASHEDGEADYGYTFGSGTRLTVV.

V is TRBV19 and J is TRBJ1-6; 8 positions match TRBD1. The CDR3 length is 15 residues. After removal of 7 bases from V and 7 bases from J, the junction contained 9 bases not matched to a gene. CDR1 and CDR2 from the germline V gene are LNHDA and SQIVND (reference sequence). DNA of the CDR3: TGTGCCAGTACCGGAGACAGGGGTGTAAATTCACCCCTCCACTTT. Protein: CASTGDRGVNSPLHF.

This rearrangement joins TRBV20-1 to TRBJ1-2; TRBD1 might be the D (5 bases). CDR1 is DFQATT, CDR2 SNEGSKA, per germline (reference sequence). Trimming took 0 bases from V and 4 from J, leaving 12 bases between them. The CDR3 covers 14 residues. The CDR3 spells CSARDGRQGYGYTF. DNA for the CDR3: TGCAGTGCTAGAGATGGTCGCCAGGGCTATGGCTACACCTTC.